This passage covers 19 T cell receptor beta chains from one sample sequenced in a study of T cell responses to AZD1222 COVID-19 vaccine. This table comes from immunoSEQ multiplex PCR, and its TCRdb copy is limited to in-frame clones, with some not included. Among 150,000 or so clones listed, under 95% were seen once. Source: peripheral blood, taken 28 days after the second AZD1222 dose. All receptors derive from an adult who received the AZD1222 COVID-19 vaccine.

The sample holds one count of this clone. The chain employs TRBV19 and TRBJ1-5; D uncertain. The V end was cut by 7 bases, the J end by 0 bases, with 13 bases between. Germline V gene lookup returns CDR1 LNHDA and CDR2 SQIVND (reference sequence). The CDR3 contains 15 residues. The CDR3 coding sequence is TGTGCCAGTATCCAGGACGCTTATAGCAATCAGCCCCAGCATTTT. This sequence encodes CASIQDAYSNQPQHF.

This sequence joins TRBV6-2 or TRBV6-3 and TRBJ2-7, with 7 bases identical to TRBD2. Trimming cost V 3 bases and J 5 bases; bases outside gene matches: 1. CDR1 is MNHEY, CDR2 SVGEGT, per germline. The CDR3 loop spans 12 amino acids. CDR3: CASSYGLDEQYF. Written as DNA, the CDR3 is TGTGCCAGCAGTTATGGACTAGACGAGCAGTACTTC.

This chain connects TRBV2 to TRBJ1-1; TRBD1 aligns across 7 bases. This CDR3 comprises 15 residues. The V and J ends lost 5 bases and 1 base, in that order; junction bases with no gene match: 7. Germline V gene lookup returns CDR1 SNHLY and CDR2 FYNNEI. CDR3 coding DNA: TGTGCCAGCAGTCCTCCGGGACAGAAGAACACTGAAGCTTTCTTT. Translated: CASSPPGQKNTEAFF.

As for this clone: A junction boundary mismatches the germline segment, possibly from a read error. This rearrangement joins TRBV29-1 to TRBJ1-2; D remains unclear. CDR3 length equals 14 residues. CDR1 and CDR2 (germline): SQVTM, ANQGSEA. The DNA of the CDR3 is TGCAGCGTCGAAGACGGGCAGAATTACTATGGCTACACCTTC. Translated, it gives CSVEDGQNYYGYTF. Combining the CDR3 with reference TRBV29-1 and TRBJ1-2 gives the whole variable domain SAVISQKPSRDICQRGTSLTIQCQVDSQVTMMFWYRQQPGQSLTLIATANQGSEATYESGFVIDKFPISRPNLTFSTLTVSNMSPEDSSIYLCSVEDGQNYYGYTFGSGTRLTVV.

CDR3 nucleotides: TGTGCCACCAGCAGAGATTCCTTAGTTGGCTACACCTTC. The encoded protein is CATSRDSLVGYTF. The chain combines TRBV15 with TRBJ1-2; D not certain. This CDR3 comprises 13 residues. Germline values: CDR1 LNHNV, CDR2 YYDKDF (reference sequence). Between the trimmed V and J ends, which lost 0 bases and 7 bases, there was a span of 9 bases.

The gene calls are TRBV30 and TRBJ2-5; 12 bases align to TRBD2. The CDR3 is 15 amino acids. Germline V gives CDR1 GTSNPN, CDR2 SVGIG (reference sequence). J was trimmed by 5 bases and V by 0 bases; bases with no gene match: 4. The CDR3 here is CAWSVLAGGSETQYF. For the CDR3, the DNA is TGTGCCTGGAGTGTACTAGCGGGAGGCTCTGAGACCCAGTACTTC.

The chain links TRBV11-2 to TRBJ2-7; 8 nucleotides match TRBD2. The length of the CDR3 is 16 residues. V dropped 1 base and J dropped 3; count of bases not matched to a gene: 8. Per germline, CDR1 SGHAT and CDR2 FQNNGV. CDR3: CASSLGPGLERYEQYF. DNA of the CDR3: TGTGCCAGCAGCTTAGGCCCGGGACTAGAACGCTACGAGCAGTACTTC.

V gene TRBV21-1 combines with J gene TRBJ1-6. TRBV21-1 is annotated as a pseudogene. The CDR3 loop spans 17 amino acids. CDR3 DNA sequence: TGTGCCAGCAGCACCCCCCCGGGACTACCCAAATTCAGACCCCTCCACTTT. It encodes CASSTPPGLPKFRPLHF.

The chain combines TRBV6-5 with TRBJ2-1; D is possibly TRBD1 (5 bases). V lost 8 bases to trimming and J lost 9 bases, with 17 bases between them. The CDR3 has 13 amino acids. Germline V gives CDR1 MNHEY, CDR2 SVGAGI. Written as DNA, the CDR3 is TGTGCCAGCGCAGGGTATATGGGTATTGAGCAGTTCTTC. Translated: CASAGYMGIEQFF.

This chain uses TRBV29-1 with TRBJ2-2; the D is unclear. This CDR3 spans 13 amino acids. CDR1 and CDR2 (germline): SQVTM, ANQGSEA. Trimming stripped 8 bases from V and 4 bases from J, with 14 bases between. For the CDR3, the DNA is TGCAGCTTTGGGTATGGGTTCACCGGGGAGCTGTTTTTT. As protein: CSFGYGFTGELFF.

The genes are TRBV7-9 and TRBJ2-5; D possibly corresponds to TRBD1 (6 bases). V lost 6 bases, J lost 0 bases, and 14 bases lay in between. The CDR3 consists of 15 residues. Per germline, CDR1 SEHNR and CDR2 FQNEAQ (reference sequence). The CDR3 sequence: CASREVAGDQETQYF. Here the CDR3 DNA reads TGTGCCAGCAGAGAAGTGGCAGGGGACCAAGAGACCCAGTACTTC.

The chain joins TRBV25-1 to TRBJ1-1; TRBD1 aligns across 11 bases. Trimming removed 0 bases from V and 5 bases from J; junction bases left unmatched: 11. Germline CDR1 reads MGHDK; CDR2 reads SYGVNS. CDR3 length: 18 amino acids. This CDR3 reads CASSEYGLRTGGNTEAFF. CDR3 bases: TGTGCCAGCAGTGAATATGGTCTTAGGACAGGGGGCAATACTGAAGCTTTCTTT.

The chain combines TRBV6-1 with TRBJ2-2; D is unresolved. CDR3 size: 15 residues. Germline V gives CDR1 MNHNS, CDR2 SASEGT. V was cut by 1 base and J by 0 bases, with 6 bases left in between. The CDR3 protein is CASSEVRANTGELFF. DNA for the CDR3: TGTGCCAGCAGTGAAGTCAGAGCGAACACCGGGGAGCTGTTTTTT.

V and J are TRBV7-6 and TRBJ2-3, with 11 bases aligning to TRBD2. Germline V gene sequence: CDR1 SGHVS, CDR2 FNYEAQ. The V and J ends lost 3 bases and 3 bases, in that order; junction bases with no gene match: 14. The CDR3 has 19 amino acids. CDR3 residues: CASSLRPQLAGAPTDTQYF. CDR3 in DNA: TGTGCCAGCAGCTTGAGACCACAACTAGCGGGAGCTCCTACAGATACGCAGTATTTT.

This rearrangement joins TRBV5-1 to TRBJ2-2, with 7 nucleotides matching TRBD1. With V trimmed by 3 bases and J by 6 bases, 8 bases remained unmatched. The CDR3 totals 15 residues. Germline V lookup: CDR1 SGHRS, CDR2 YFSETQ. The CDR3 DNA is TGCGCCAGCAGCTGGCCGCTACAGGGGCCCGGGGAGCTGTTTTTT. Amino acid sequence: CASSWPLQGPGELFF.

The genes are TRBV27 and TRBJ1-2; D possibly corresponds to TRBD1 (6 bases). The CDR3 spans 17 residues. The germline V and J ends were trimmed by 6 bases and 2 bases, with 22 bases remaining between them. Germline lookup yields CDR1 MNHEY and CDR2 SMNVEV (reference sequence). The CDR3 loop reads CASRLQGPQPQNYGYTF. As DNA, the CDR3 is TGTGCCAGCAGACTACAGGGACCCCAGCCCCAAAACTATGGCTACACCTTC.

The chain joins TRBV24-1 to TRBJ2-1; D unresolved. The CDR3 extends over 16 amino acids. Per germline, CDR1 KGHDR and CDR2 SFDVKD. V shed 3 bases and J shed 1 base, with 12 bases lying between them. The CDR3 region is CATSDRLPTSYNEQFF. The CDR3 nucleotides read TGTGCCACCAGTGATCGACTCCCAACTTCCTACAATGAGCAGTTCTTC.

This sequence joins TRBV9 and TRBJ1-6; 10 nucleotides agree with TRBD1. This CDR3 comprises 15 residues. The germline CDR1 and CDR2 sequences are SGDLS and YYNGEE. After removal of 3 bases from V and 9 bases from J, the junction contained 6 bases not matched to a gene. CDR3 amino acids: CASSASGQGISPLHF. CDR3 in DNA: TGTGCCAGCAGCGCTTCGGGACAGGGGATTTCACCCCTCCACTTT.

The chain employs TRBV5-1 and TRBJ1-1, with TRBD1 identical over 10 bases. There are 17 residues in the CDR3. J lost 0 bases, V lost 5 bases, and 10 bases had no gene match. CDR1 is SGHRS and CDR2 is YFSETQ in the germline V gene. CDR3: CASRTGQGVFLNTEAFF. The DNA for the CDR3 is TGCGCCAGCAGAACCGGACAGGGGGTTTTCCTGAACACTGAAGCTTTCTTT.